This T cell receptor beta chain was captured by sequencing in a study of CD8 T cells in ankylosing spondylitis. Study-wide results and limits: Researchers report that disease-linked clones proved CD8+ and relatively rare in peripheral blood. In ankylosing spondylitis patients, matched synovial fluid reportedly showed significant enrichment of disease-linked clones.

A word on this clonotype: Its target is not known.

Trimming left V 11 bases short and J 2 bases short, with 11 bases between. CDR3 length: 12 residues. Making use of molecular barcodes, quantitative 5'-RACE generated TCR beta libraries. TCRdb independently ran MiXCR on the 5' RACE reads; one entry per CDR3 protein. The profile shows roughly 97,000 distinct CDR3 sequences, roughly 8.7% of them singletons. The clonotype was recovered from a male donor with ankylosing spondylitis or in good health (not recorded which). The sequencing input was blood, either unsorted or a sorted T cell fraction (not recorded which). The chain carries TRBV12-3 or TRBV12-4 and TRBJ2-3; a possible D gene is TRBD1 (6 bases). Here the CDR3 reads CAVRTATDTQYF. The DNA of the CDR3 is TGTGCCGTACGGACAGCCACAGATACGCAGTATTTT.